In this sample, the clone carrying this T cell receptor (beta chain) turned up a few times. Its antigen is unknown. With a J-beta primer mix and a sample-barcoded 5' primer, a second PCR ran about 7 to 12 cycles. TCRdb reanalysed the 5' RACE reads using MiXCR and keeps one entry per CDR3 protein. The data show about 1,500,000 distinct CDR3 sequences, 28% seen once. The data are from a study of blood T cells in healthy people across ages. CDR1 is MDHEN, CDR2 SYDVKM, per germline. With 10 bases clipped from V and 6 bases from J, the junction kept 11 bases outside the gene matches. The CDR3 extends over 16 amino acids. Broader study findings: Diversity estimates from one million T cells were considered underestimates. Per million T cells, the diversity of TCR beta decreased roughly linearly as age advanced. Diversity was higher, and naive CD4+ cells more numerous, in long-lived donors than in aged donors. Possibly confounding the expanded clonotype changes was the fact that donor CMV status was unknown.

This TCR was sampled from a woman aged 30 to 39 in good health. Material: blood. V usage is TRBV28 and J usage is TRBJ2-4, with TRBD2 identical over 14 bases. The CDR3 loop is CATNPGLAGVGNIQYF. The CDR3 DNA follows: TGTGCCACTAACCCGGGACTAGCGGGAGTAGGAAACATTCAGTACTTC.